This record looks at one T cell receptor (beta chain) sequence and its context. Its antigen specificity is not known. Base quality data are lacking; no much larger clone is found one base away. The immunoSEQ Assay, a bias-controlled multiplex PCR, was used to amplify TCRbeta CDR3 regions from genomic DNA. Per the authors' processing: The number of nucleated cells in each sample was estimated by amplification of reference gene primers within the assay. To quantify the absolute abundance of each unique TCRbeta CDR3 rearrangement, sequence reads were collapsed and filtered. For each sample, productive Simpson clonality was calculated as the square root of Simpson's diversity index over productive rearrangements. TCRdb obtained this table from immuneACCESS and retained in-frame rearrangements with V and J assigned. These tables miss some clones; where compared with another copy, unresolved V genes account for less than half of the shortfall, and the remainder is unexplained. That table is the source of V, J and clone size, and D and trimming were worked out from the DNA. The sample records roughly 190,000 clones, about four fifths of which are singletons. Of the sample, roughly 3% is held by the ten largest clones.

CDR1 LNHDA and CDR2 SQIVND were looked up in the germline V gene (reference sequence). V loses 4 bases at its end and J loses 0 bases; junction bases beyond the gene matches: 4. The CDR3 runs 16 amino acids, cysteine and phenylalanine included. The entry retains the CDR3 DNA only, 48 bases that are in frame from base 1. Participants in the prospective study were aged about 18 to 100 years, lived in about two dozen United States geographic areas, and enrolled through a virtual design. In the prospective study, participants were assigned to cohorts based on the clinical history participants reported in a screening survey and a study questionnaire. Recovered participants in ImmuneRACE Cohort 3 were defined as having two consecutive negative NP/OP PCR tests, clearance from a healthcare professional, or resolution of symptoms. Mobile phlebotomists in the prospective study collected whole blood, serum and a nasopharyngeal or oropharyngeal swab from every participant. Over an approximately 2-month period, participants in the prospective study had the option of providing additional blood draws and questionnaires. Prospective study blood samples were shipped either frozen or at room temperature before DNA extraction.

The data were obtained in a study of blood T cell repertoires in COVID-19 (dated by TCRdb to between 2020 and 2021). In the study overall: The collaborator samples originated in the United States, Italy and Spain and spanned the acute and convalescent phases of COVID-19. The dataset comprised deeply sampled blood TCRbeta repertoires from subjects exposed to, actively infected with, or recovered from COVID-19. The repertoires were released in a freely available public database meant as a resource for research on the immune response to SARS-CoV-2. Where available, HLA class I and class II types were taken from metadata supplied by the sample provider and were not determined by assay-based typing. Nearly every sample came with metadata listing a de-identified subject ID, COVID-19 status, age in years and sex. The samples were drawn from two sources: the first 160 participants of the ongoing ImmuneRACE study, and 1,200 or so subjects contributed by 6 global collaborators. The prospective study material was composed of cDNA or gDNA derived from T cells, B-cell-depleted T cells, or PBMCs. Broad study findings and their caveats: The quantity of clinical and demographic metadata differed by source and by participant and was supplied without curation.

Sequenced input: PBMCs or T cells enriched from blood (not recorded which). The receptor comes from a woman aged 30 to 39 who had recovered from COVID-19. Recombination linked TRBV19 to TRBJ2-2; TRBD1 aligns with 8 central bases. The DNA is TGTGCCAGTAGTAGACAGGGGTCCTCGAACACCGGGGAGCTGTTTTTT. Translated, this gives CASSRQGSSNTGELFF. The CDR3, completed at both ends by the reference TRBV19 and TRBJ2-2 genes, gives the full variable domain DGGITQSPKYLFRKEGQNVTLSCEQNLNHDAMYWYRQDPGQGLRLIYYSQIVNDFQKGDIAEGYSVSREKKESFPLTVTSAQKNPTAFYLCASSRQGSSNTGELFFGEGSRLTVL.